One sample yielded the 12 T cell receptor beta chains listed below, sequenced in a study of regulatory T cells in long-lasting Graves disease. In building TCR beta libraries, iRepertoire HTBI primers were used together with Arm-PCR of CDR3 regions. TCRdb fed the multiplex PCR reads into MiXCR, producing one record per CDR3 protein. The sample includes under 300,000 distinct CDR3 sequences, 15% to 20% of them seen just once. Noted time point: newly diagnosed GD, antithyroid drugs for less than 3 months. PBMC-extracted RNA yielded the TCR library. The sequencing used peripheral blood mononuclear cells (PBMCs), collected at new diagnosis, from a patient treated with antithyroid drugs. These receptors all stem from a female donor with Graves disease.

This clonotype was seen repeatedly, ten times or more. The CDR3 coding sequence is TGCAGTGCTAGAGATCTGGGGGTCTCGAGCTATGGCTACACCTTC. Translation: CSARDLGVSSYGYTF. V and J are TRBV20-1 and TRBJ1-2, with a tentative D call TRBD1 (5 bases). In germline, CDR1 is DFQATT, CDR2 SNEGSKA (reference sequence). V was clipped by 0 bases and J by 4 bases, with 15 bases between them. The length of the CDR3 is 15 residues.

This chain uses TRBV14 with TRBJ1-2; TRBD1 matches 8 bases. The trim removed 4 bases at V and 4 bases at J, leaving 14 bases unmatched. The CDR3 contains 17 residues. Germline-derived CDR1 and CDR2 are SGHDN and FVKESK. The CDR3 coding sequence is TGTGCCAGCAGCCGACAGACAGGGGTCGGACCCTTCTATGGCTACACCTTC. Its translation is CASSRQTGVGPFYGYTF.

About this clonotype: A much larger clone is a single base away; this may be a read error. The CDR3 bases are TGTGCCAGCTTGGGACTGAGATTTCAAGAGGCCCAGTACTTC. This gives the protein CASLGLRFQEAQYF. The chain recombines TRBV6-1 with TRBJ2-5, with D possibly matching TRBD2 (6 bases). The CDR3 is 14 residues long. Germline CDR1 reads MNHNS; CDR2 reads SASEGT.

This clonotype showed up many times. The chain recombines TRBV18 with TRBJ1-1; the D gene is possibly TRBD1 (6 bases). V gave up 2 bases and J gave up 3 bases, with 13 bases separating them. The CDR3 runs 15 residues. Germline CDR1 KGHSH, CDR2 LQKENI. For the CDR3, the DNA is TGTGCCAGCTCACCATCGGGGGGGCATGACACTGAAGCTTTCTTT. Translating it yields CASSPSGGHDTEAFF.

A word on this clonotype: This may be a read error, as it is one base from a much larger clone. The V gene is TRBV6-2 or TRBV6-3, the J gene TRBJ1-1; TRBD1 aligns across 7 bases. The CDR3 is 14 residues long. Germline V CDR1 and CDR2: MNHEY, SVGEGT. With 4 bases clipped from V and 1 base from J, the junction kept 3 bases outside the gene matches. The CDR3 DNA reads as TGTGCCAGCAGTTCGGCAGGGGGGAACACTGAAGCTTTCTTT. Amino acids: CASSSAGGNTEAFF.

This clonotype was seen at least ten times. The chain joins TRBV5-6 to TRBJ2-5; TRBD2 is a possible D gene (6 bases). The CDR3 length is 15 residues. Germline V gene data show CDR1 as SGHDT and CDR2 as YYEEEE. Trimming pared 2 bases from V and 2 bases from J, leaving 13 bases between. CDR3 in amino acids: CASSFGSLTQETQYF. Here the CDR3 DNA reads TGTGCCAGCAGCTTCGGGAGCCTTACTCAAGAGACCCAGTACTTC.

This clonotype appeared many times. The V gene is TRBV24-1, the J gene TRBJ2-5, with 7 bases aligning to TRBD1. Trimming cost V 4 bases and J 5 bases; bases outside gene matches: 12. The V gene's germline CDR1 is KGHDR and CDR2 SFDVKD. This CDR3 is 16 amino acids long. CDR3 DNA sequence: TGTGCCACCAGTGACTATAGCAGAGGGGGCGACGAGACCCAGTACTTC. Encoded protein: CATSDYSRGGDETQYF.

In its sample, this clonotype was seen many times. The CDR3: CASSLGTGGYINYGYTF. As DNA, the CDR3 is TGTGCCAGCAGCTTGGGGACAGGGGGATATATTAACTATGGCTACACCTTC. This chain links TRBV5-5 with TRBJ1-2; 10 nucleotides agree with TRBD1. The trim removed 0 bases at V and 1 base at J, leaving 6 bases unmatched. Germline CDR1 and CDR2: SGHKS and YYEKEE (reference sequence). The CDR3 spans 17 residues.

This clonotype occurred many times. V usage is TRBV18 and J usage is TRBJ2-4; no definite D call. Germline values: CDR1 KGHSH, CDR2 LQKENI. Trimming pared 3 bases from V and 0 bases from J, leaving 9 bases between. There are 15 residues in the CDR3. The CDR3 here is CASSPPDLAKNIQYF. Here the CDR3 DNA reads TGTGCCAGCTCACCTCCCGATCTAGCCAAAAACATTCAGTACTTC. Drawing the rest from reference TRBV18 and TRBJ2-4, the complete variable domain is NAGVMQNPRHLVRRRGQEARLRCSPMKGHSHVYWYRQLPEEGLKFMVYLQKENIIDESGMPKERFSAEFPKEGPSILRIQQVVRGDSAAYFCASSPPDLAKNIQYFGAGTRLSVL.

In its sample, this clonotype was seen many times. The rearrangement joins TRBV7-9 to TRBJ2-2; TRBD2 matches 7 bases. Germline-derived CDR1 and CDR2 are SEHNR and FQNEAQ (reference sequence). This CDR3 is built from 16 residues. V shed 5 bases and J 4 bases; nucleotides not matched to a gene: 10. The CDR3 reads CASSRRDGRFTGELFF. In DNA form, the CDR3 reads TGTGCCAGCAGCCGACGGGACGGGAGGTTCACCGGGGAGCTGTTTTTT.

This clonotype was counted at least ten times. V usage is TRBV28 and J usage is TRBJ2-5, with 8 bases lining up with TRBD2. This CDR3 has 16 residues. Looked up from germline, CDR1 is MDHEN and CDR2 is SYDVKM. V was clipped by 4 bases and J by 7 bases; unmatched bases: 14. The CDR3 bases are TGTGCCAGCAGTTATCTTACTAGCGGCCCAGGCGGGACCCAGTACTTC. Amino acid sequence: CASSYLTSGPGGTQYF.

This sequence joins TRBV12-3 or TRBV12-4 and TRBJ1-1; D call uncertain. CDR3 length: 15 amino acids. The V and J ends lost 3 bases and 4 bases respectively, with 15 bases between them. As DNA, the CDR3 is TGTGCCAGCAGTTTGCGCGCCAGTACGGGCACTGAAGCTTTCTTT. Encoded protein: CASSLRASTGTEAFF.